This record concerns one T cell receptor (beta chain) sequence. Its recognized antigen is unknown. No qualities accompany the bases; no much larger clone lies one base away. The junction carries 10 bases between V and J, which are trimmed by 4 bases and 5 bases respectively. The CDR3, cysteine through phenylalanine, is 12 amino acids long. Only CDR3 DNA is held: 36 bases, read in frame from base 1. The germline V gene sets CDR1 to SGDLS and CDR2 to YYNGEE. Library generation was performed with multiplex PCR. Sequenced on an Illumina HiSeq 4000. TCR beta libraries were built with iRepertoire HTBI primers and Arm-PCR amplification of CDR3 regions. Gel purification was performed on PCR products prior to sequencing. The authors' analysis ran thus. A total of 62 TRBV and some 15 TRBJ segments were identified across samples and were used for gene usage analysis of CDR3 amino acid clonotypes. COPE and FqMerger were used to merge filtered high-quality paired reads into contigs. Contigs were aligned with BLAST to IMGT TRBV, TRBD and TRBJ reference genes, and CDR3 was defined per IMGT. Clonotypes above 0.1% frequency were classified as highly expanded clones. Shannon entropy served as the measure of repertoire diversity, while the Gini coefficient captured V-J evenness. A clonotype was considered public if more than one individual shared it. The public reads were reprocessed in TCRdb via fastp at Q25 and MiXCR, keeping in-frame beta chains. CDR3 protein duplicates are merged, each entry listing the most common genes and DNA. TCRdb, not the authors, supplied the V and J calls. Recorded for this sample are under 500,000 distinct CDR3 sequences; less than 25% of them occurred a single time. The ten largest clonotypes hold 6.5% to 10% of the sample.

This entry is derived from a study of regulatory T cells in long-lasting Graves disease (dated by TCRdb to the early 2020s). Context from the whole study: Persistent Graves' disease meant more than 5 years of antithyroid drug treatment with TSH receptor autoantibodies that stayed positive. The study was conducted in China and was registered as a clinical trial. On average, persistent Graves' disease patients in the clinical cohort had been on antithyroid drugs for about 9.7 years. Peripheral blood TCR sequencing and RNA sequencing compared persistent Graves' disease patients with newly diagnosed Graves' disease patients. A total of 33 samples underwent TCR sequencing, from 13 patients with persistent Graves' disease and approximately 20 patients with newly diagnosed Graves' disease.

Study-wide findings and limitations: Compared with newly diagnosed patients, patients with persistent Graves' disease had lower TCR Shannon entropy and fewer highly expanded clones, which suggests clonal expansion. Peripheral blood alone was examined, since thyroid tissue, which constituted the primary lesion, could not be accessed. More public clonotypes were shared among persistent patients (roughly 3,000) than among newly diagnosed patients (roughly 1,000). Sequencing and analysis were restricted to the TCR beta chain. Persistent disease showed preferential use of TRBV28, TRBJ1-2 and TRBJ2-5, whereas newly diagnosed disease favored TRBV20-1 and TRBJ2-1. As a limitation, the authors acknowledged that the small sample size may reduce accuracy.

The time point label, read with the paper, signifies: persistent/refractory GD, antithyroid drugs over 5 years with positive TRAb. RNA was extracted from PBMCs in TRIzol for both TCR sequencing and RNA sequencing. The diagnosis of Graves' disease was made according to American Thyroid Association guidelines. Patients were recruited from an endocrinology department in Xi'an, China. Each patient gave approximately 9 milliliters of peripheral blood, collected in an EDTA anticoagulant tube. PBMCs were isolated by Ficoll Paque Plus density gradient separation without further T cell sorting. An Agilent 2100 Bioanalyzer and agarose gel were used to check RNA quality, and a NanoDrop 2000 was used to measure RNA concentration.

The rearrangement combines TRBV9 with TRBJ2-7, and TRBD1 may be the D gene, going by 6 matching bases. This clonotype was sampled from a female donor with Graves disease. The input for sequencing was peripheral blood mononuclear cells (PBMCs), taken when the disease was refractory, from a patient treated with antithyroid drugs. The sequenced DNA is TGTGCCAGCAGCCCAGGGGTAGACGAGCAGTACTTC. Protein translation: CASSPGVDEQYF.